This T cell receptor beta chain was recovered during a study of cytomegalovirus exposure and HLA in healthy donors. Findings and caveats of the study: Listed as cytomegalovirus-associated were approximately 160 TCR beta chains. By HLA locus, TCR association rates varied in a later analysis, with DRB1 showing the most and HLA-C the fewest.

Both 60 Vbeta primers and 13 Jbeta primers went into the PCR. Data came from immunoSEQ multiplex PCR; TCRdb stores just in-frame clones and leaves some out. The record lists 75,000 to 85,000 clones, of which the ten most abundant hold roughly 3.8%. Its frequency marks this clone as medium-sized. Antigen unknown. The sample was PBMCs. This TCR derives from a man in his late teens or twenties in good health and CMV-seropositive.

The CDR3 DNA reads TGTGCCAGCAGCCCGGGGGTAAATGAGCAGTTCTTC. Translation gives CASSPGVNEQFF. The chain employs TRBV28 and TRBJ2-1; D perhaps matches TRBD2 (6 bases). The V end was cut by 6 bases, the J end by 7 bases, with 10 bases between. The CDR3 runs 12 residues. The germline V gene encodes CDR1 MDHEN and CDR2 SYDVKM.